These 16 T cell receptor beta chains came from one sample sequenced in a study of blood T cells in healthy people across ages. It was with a sample-barcoded 5' primer and a J-beta primer mix that a second PCR of roughly 7 to 12 cycles was run. Each CDR3 protein gets one entry after TCRdb re-called the 5' RACE reads with MiXCR. The sample shows roughly 1 million distinct CDR3 sequences, almost 25% of them seen only once. These data are also associated with another study on T cells of mothers and their children.

Material for sequencing was blood. The source of these receptors is a girl aged 2-10 years in good health.

This clonotype was counted a few times. The gene calls are TRBV4-1 and TRBJ1-1; tentative D call: TRBD1 (5 bases). Trimming took 0 bases from V and 1 from J, leaving 6 bases between them. The CDR3 totals 14 residues. The germline V gene has CDR1 MGHRA and CDR2 YSYEKL. CDR3: CASSQDGANTEAFF. CDR3 coding DNA: TGCGCCAGCAGCCAAGATGGGGCGAACACTGAAGCTTTCTTT.

This clonotype was counted a few times. V is TRBV29-1 and J is TRBJ1-3; D is unclear. V was shortened by 7 bases and J by 0 bases, with 13 bases between the two germline ends. The germline gives CDR1 SQVTM, CDR2 ANQGSEA. There are 14 residues in the CDR3. CDR3 in amino acids: CSAYRASSGNTIYF. The CDR3, as DNA: TGCAGCGCCTATAGGGCGAGCTCTGGAAACACCATATATTTT.

The chain combines TRBV29-1 with TRBJ2-6, with a possible D match to TRBD2 (6 bases). Germline lookup yields CDR1 SQVTM and CDR2 ANQGSEA. CDR3 length: 17 residues. V was cut by 4 bases and J by 0 bases, with 16 bases left in between. In DNA, the CDR3 is TGCAGCGTTGGTTACAGGAGGGAAGGCTCTGGGGCCAACGTCCTGACTTTC. Protein: CSVGYRREGSGANVLTF.

This clonotype occurred a few times. CDR3 in DNA: TGTGCCAGCAGTTACGCGGGGGGAGGAAACGTCCTGACTTTC. Its protein is CASSYAGGGNVLTF. The chain joins TRBV6-6 to TRBJ2-6; 8 positions agree with TRBD2. The CDR3 has 14 residues. V lost 2 bases to trimming and J lost 10 bases; unmatched junction nucleotides: 4. CDR1 is MNHNY and CDR2 is SVGAGI in the germline V gene (reference sequence).

V and J are TRBV6-5 and TRBJ2-5; D unclear. Deletions cut 7 bases from V and 4 bases from J, with 13 bases between. The CDR3 totals 13 residues. CDR1 MNHEY and CDR2 SVGAGI come from the germline V gene. The CDR3 nucleotides read TGTGCCAGCAATCCCGGCGGCATAGAGACCCAGTACTTC. It translates to CASNPGGIETQYF.

This clonotype was detected only a few times. The rearrangement links TRBV20-1 to TRBJ2-5; D uncertain. Trimming removed 1 base from V and 3 bases from J, with 3 bases in between. CDR1 and CDR2 from the germline V gene are DFQATT and SNEGSKA (reference sequence). This CDR3 is 11 amino acids long. CDR3 nucleotide sequence: TGCAGTGCTAGAGCAAAAGAGACCCAGTACTTC. Translating gives CSARAKETQYF.

This chain uses TRBV11-2 with TRBJ2-5; D not certain. Per the germline V gene, CDR1 is SGHAT and CDR2 is FQNNGV. The CDR3 runs 15 residues. Trimming cost V 4 bases and J 3 bases, with 15 bases left between them. DNA for the CDR3: TGTGCCAGCAGCTCCGATCTGGACCTAAAAGAGACCCAGTACTTC. Residues: CASSSDLDLKETQYF.

The J gene is TRBJ2-5, the V gene TRBV9, with D perhaps assigned TRBD1 or TRBD2 (5 bases each). Germline V gene sequence: CDR1 SGDLS, CDR2 YYNGEE. Trimming cost V 0 bases and J 0 bases, with 6 bases left between them. The CDR3 contains 14 residues. CDR3 nucleotide sequence: TGTGCCAGCAGCGTAGGGGGACACCAAGAGACCCAGTACTTC. This codes for CASSVGGHQETQYF.

Turning to this clonotype: A junction boundary mismatches the germline segment, possibly from a read error. The genes are TRBV19 and TRBJ2-1; tentative D call: TRBD1 (5 bases). The V gene's germline CDR1 is LNHDA and CDR2 SQIVND (reference sequence). CDR3 length equals 15 residues. DNA for the CDR3: TGTGCCAGTAGTATTTCAGGGAATCCTAACAATGAGCAGCTCTTC. Encoded protein: CASSISGNPNNEQLF.

The DNA of the CDR3 is TGTGCCAGCACTAATAGCGGTAGGGGAAACAATGAGCAGTTCTTC. Its translation is CASTNSGRGNNEQFF. The chain uses TRBV6-2 or TRBV6-3 and TRBJ2-1; perhaps TRBD2 as D (6 bases). The CDR3 covers 15 residues. Germline V gives CDR1 MNHEY, CDR2 SVGEGT. V lost 7 bases and J lost 5, with 18 bases in between.

This clonotype was seen only a few times. V gene TRBV4-1 combines with J gene TRBJ2-3; D uncertain. Trimming took 8 bases from V and 8 from J, leaving 14 bases between them. Germline values: CDR1 MGHRA, CDR2 YSYEKL. The CDR3 runs to 12 residues. CDR3 nucleotides: TGCGCCAGCGCGGTCGAGCCAGGTACGCAGTATTTT. It is translated as CASAVEPGTQYF.

This clonotype was detected a few times. The chain recombines TRBV10-1 with TRBJ2-1, with no clear D. The germline V gene has CDR1 WNHNN and CDR2 SYGVQD (reference sequence). The V end lost 4 bases, the J end lost 9 bases, and 13 bases lay between the germline ends. This CDR3 contains 13 residues. CDR3 DNA: TGCGCCAGCAGTGCGGCAAACTCGGGTGAGCAGTTCTTC. Translation: CASSAANSGEQFF.

The V gene is TRBV6-5, the J gene TRBJ2-1; D possibly matches TRBD1 or TRBD2 (5 bases each). Per germline, CDR1 MNHEY and CDR2 SVGAGI. The ends were cut back, 2 bases at V and 8 bases at J, with 22 bases in the middle. The CDR3 totals 17 residues. The DNA for the CDR3 is TGTGCCAGCAGTTACGGAAGAACGGGACCAAGGGGCCATGAGCAGTTCTTC. This gives the protein CASSYGRTGPRGHEQFF.

The chain joins TRBV7-3 to TRBJ1-2, with TRBD1 matching over 8 bases. The CDR3 sequence is 14 residues long. Germline V gene data show CDR1 as SGHTA and CDR2 as FQGTGA. V shed 2 bases, J shed 5 bases, and the junction held 4 bases outside the gene matches. CDR3 DNA sequence: TGTGCCAGCAGCTTATTGGGGACAGGTTATGGCTACACCTTC. Translation: CASSLLGTGYGYTF.

CDR3: CATSDPATGGYTF. The CDR3, as DNA: TGTGCCACCAGTGATCCGGCCACGGGTGGCTACACCTTC. The J gene is TRBJ1-2, the V gene TRBV24-1; D gene ambiguous. Trimming left V 3 bases short and J 7 bases short, with 11 bases between. From germline, CDR1 is KGHDR and CDR2 SFDVKD. The CDR3 runs to 13 residues.

The rearrangement uses TRBV9 and TRBJ1-4; D gene unclear. Trimming took 3 bases from V and 0 from J, leaving 15 bases between them. This CDR3 region has 17 residues. In germline, CDR1 is SGDLS, CDR2 YYNGEE. The CDR3 region is CASSAGAPGSTNEKLFF. In nucleotides, the CDR3 is TGTGCCAGCAGCGCCGGTGCTCCTGGGTCAACTAATGAAAAACTGTTTTTT.